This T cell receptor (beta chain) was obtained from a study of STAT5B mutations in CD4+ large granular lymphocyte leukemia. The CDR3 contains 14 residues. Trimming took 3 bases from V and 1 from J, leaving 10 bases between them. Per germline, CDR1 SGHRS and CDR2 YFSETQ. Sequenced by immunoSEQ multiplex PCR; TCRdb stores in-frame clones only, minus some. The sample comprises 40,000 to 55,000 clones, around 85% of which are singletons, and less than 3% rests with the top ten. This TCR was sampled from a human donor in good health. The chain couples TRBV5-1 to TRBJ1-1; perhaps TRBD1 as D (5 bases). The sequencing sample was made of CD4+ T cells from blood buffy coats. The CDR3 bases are TGCGCCAGCAGCTCCGGGACGGCGAACACTGAAGCTTTCTTT. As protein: CASSSGTANTEAFF.